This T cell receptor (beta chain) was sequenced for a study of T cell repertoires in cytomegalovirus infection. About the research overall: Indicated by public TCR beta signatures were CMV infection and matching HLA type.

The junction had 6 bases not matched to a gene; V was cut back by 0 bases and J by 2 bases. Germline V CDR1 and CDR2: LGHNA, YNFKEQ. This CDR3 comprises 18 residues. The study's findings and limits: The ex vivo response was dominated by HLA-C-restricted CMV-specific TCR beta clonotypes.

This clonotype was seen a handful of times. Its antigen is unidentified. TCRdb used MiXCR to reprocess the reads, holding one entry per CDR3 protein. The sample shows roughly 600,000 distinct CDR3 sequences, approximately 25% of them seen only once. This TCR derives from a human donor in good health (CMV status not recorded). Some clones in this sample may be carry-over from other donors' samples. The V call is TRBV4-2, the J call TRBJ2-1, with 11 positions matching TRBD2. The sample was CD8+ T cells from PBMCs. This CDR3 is CASSQEGYSGGAYNEQFF. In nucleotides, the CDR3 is TGTGCCAGCAGCCAAGAGGGGTATAGCGGGGGGGCCTACAATGAGCAGTTCTTC.